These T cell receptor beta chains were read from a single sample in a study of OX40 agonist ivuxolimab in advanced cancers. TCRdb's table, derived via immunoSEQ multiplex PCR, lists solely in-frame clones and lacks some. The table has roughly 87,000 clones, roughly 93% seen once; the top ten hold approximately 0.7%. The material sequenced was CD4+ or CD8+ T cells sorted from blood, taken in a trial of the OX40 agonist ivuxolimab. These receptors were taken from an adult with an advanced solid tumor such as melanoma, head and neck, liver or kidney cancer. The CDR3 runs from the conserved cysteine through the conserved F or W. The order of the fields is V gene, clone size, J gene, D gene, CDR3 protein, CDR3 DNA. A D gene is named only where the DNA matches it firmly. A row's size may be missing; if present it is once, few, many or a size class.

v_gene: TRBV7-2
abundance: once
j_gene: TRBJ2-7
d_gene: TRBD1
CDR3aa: CASSKDRAYEQYF
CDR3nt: TGTGCCAGCAGCAAGGACAGGGCCTACGAGCAGTACTTC

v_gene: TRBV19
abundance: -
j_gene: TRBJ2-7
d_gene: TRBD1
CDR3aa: CASSRPGTGGYEQYF
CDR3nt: TGTGCCAGTAGTCGCCCCGGGACAGGGGGCTACGAGCAGTACTTC

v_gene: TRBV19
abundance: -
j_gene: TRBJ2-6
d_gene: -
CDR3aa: CASSPQTAGANVLTF
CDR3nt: TGTGCCAGTAGTCCCCAGACAGCAGGGGCCAACGTCCTGACTTTC

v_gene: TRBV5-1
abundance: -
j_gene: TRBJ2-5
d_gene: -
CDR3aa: CASSLSPGETQYF
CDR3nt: TGCGCCAGCAGCTTATCACCGGGAGAGACCCAGTACTTC

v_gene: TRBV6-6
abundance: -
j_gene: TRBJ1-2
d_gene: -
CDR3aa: CASRAGGNYGYTF
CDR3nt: TGTGCCAGCAGGGCTGGCGGGAACTATGGCTACACCTTC

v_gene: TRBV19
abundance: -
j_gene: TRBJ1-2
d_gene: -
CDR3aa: CASSKGKTATNYGYTF
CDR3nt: TGTGCCAGTAGCAAAGGGAAGACAGCTACTAACTATGGCTACACCTTC

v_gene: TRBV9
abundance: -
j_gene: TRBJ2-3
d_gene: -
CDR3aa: CASSVASGTDTQYF
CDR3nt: TGTGCCAGCAGCGTAGCGTCCGGCACAGATACGCAGTATTTT

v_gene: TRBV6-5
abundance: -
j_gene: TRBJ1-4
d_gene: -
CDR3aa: CASSSPREGEKLFF
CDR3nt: TGTGCCAGCTCCAGTCCCCGAGAGGGGGAAAAACTGTTTTTT

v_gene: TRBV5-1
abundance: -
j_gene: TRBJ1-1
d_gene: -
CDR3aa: CASSLSTGLGTEAFF
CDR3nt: TGCGCCAGCAGCCTATCAACAGGGTTAGGCACTGAAGCTTTCTTT

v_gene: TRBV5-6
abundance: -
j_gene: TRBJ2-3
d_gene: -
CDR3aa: CASSLVPDTQYF
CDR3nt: TGTGCCAGCAGCTTGGTCCCCGATACGCAGTATTTT

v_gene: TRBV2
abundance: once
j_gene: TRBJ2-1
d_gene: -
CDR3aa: CASSEEASQFF
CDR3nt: TGTGCCAGCAGTGAAGAGGCTTCGCAGTTCTTC

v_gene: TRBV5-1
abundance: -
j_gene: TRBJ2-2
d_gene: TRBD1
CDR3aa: CASSPQPQGAGTGELFF
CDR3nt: TGCGCCAGCAGCCCGCAGCCCCAGGGGGCGGGGACCGGGGAGCTGTTTTTT

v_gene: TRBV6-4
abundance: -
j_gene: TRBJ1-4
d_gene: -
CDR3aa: CASSDTTGKGNEKLFF
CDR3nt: TGTGCCAGCAGTGACACTACAGGGAAGGGGAATGAAAAACTGTTTTTT

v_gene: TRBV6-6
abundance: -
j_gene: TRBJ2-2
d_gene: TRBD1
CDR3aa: CASRTTGENTGELFF
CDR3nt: TGTGCCAGCAGAACGACAGGGGAAAACACCGGGGAGCTGTTTTTT

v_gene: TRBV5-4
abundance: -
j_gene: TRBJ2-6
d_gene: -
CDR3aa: CASSLFASGANVLTF
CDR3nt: TGTGCCAGCAGCTTGTTTGCCTCTGGGGCCAACGTCCTGACTTTC

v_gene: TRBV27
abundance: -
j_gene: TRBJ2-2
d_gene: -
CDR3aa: CASSLKQGVTGELFF
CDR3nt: TGTGCCAGCAGTTTAAAACAGGGAGTGACCGGGGAGCTGTTTTTT

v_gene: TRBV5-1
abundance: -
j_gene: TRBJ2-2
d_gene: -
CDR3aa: CASSLQSTGELFF
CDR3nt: TGCGCCAGCAGCTTACAGTCCACCGGGGAGCTGTTTTTT

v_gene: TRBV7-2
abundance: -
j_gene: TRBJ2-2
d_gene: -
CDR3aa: CASSLVDLGGTGELFF
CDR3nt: TGTGCCAGCAGCTTAGTGGACCTAGGTGGGACCGGGGAGCTGTTTTTT

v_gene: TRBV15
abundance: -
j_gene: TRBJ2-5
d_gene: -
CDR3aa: CATSTAELTETQYF
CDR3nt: TGTGCCACCAGCACCGCGGAGCTGACGGAGACCCAGTACTTC

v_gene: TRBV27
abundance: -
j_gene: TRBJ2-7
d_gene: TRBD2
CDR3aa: CASSLGLASSYEQYF
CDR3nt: TGTGCCAGCAGTTTGGGACTAGCCTCCTCCTACGAGCAGTACTTC

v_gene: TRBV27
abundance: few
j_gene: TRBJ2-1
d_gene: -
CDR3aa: CASSRQGSLQGNEQFF
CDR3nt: TGTGCCAGCAGCCGCCAGGGGTCCCTCCAGGGCAATGAGCAGTTCTTC

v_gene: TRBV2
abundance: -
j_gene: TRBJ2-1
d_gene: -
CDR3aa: CASLRSILVSAVGQFF
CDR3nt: TGTGCCAGCCTAAGGTCGATCCTGGTGAGCGCCGTGGGGCAGTTCTTC

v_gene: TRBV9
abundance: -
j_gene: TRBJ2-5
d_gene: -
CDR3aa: CASSSGVQETQYF
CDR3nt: TGTGCCAGCAGTTCCGGGGTCCAAGAGACCCAGTACTTC

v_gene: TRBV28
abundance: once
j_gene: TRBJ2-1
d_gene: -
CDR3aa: CASGGAYNEQFF
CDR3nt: TGTGCCAGCGGCGGAGCCTACAATGAGCAGTTCTTC

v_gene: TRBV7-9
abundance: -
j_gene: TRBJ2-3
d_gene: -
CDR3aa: CASSLGTTRGDTQYF
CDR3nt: TGTGCCAGCAGCTTAGGGACCACTCGGGGAGATACGCAGTATTTT

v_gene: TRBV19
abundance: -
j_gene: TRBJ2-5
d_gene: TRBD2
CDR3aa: CASSILAGGGETQYF
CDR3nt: TGTGCCAGTAGTATCCTAGCGGGAGGGGGAGAGACCCAGTACTTC

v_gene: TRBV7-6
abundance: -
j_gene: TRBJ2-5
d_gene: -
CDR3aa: CASSSKPRETQYF
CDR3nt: TGTGCCAGCAGCTCTAAACCCAGGGAGACCCAGTACTTC

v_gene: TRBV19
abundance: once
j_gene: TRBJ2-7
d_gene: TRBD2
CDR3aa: CASSPQGGGSSYEQYF
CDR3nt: TGTGCCAGTAGTCCTCAAGGTGGCGGGAGCTCCTACGAGCAGTACTTC

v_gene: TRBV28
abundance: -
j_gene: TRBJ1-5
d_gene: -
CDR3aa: CATCGSNQPQHF
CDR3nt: TGTGCCACCTGCGGGTCAAATCAGCCCCAGCATTTT

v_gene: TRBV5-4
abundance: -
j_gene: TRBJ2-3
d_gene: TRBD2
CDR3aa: CASSLGREATDTQYF
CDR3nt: TGTGCCAGCAGCTTGGGGCGGGAGGCCACAGATACGCAGTATTTT

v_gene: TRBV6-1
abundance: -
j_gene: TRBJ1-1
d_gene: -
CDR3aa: CASILGEGRTEAFF
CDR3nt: TGTGCCAGCATTCTGGGGGAGGGACGCACTGAAGCTTTCTTT

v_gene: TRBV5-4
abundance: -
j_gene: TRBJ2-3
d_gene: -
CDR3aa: CASSADSTDTQYF
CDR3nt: TGTGCCAGCAGTGCGGATAGCACAGATACGCAGTATTTT

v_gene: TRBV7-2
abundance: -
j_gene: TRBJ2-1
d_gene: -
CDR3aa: CASSLTSSSYNEQFF
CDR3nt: TGTGCCAGCAGCTTAACCTCAAGCTCCTACAATGAGCAGTTCTTC

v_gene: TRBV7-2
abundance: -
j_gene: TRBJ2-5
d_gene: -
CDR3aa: CASIPGGSLETQYF
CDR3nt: TGTGCCAGCATCCCAGGAGGTAGTTTGGAGACCCAGTACTTC

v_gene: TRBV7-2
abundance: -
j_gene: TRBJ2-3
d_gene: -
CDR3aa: CASSPRDTPRTDTQYF
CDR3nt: TGTGCCAGCAGCCCCCGGGACACCCCTCGCACAGATACGCAGTATTTT

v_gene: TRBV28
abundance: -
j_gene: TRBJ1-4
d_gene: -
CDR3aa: CAGGGSSNEKLFF
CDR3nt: TGTGCCGGGGGAGGCAGCTCAAATGAAAAACTGTTTTTT

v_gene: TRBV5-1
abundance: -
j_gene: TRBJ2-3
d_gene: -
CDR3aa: CASSLGAQIATDTQYF
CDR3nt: TGCGCCAGCAGCTTGGGGGCCCAAATCGCCACAGATACGCAGTATTTT

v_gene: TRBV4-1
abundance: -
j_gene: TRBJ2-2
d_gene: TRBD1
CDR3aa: CASSLWTGANTGELFF
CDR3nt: TGCGCCAGCAGCCTCTGGACAGGGGCGAACACCGGGGAGCTGTTTTTT

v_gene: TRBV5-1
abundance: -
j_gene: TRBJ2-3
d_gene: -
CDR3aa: CASSLSGGSTDTQYF
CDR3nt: TGCGCCAGCAGCCTCTCCGGCGGGAGCACAGATACGCAGTATTTT

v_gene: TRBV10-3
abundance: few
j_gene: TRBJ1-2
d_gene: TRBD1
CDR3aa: CAISATGAYGYTF
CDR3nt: TGTGCCATCAGCGCTACAGGGGCCTATGGCTACACCTTC

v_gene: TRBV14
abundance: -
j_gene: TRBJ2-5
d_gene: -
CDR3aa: CASSQYYRVPQETQYF
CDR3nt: TGTGCCAGCAGCCAATACTACAGGGTCCCCCAAGAGACCCAGTACTTC

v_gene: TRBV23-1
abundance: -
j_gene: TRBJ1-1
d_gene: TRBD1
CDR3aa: CASMTDREGHTEAFF
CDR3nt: TGCGCCAGCATGACGGACAGGGAAGGGCACACTGAAGCTTTCTTT

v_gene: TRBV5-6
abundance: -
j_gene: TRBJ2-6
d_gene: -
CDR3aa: CASSLDAHSGANVLTF
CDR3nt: TGTGCCAGCAGCTTGGACGCCCACTCTGGGGCCAACGTCCTGACTTTC

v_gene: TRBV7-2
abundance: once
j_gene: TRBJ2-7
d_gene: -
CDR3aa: CASSFGPFSYEQYF
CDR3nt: TGTGCCAGCAGCTTCGGTCCTTTCTCCTACGAGCAGTACTTC

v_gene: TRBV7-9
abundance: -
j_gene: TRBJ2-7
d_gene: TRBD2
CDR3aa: CASSPLGGEGDEQYF
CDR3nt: TGTGCCAGCAGCCCCCTCGGTGGGGAGGGAGACGAGCAGTACTTC

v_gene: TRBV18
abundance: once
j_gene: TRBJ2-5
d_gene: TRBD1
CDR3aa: CASSPLSPGTGTETQYF
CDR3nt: TGTGCCAGCTCACCACTTTCCCCCGGGACAGGGACCGAGACCCAGTACTTC

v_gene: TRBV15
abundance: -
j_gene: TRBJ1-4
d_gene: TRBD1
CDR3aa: CATSSGQGAEKLFF
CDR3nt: TGTGCCACCAGCAGTGGACAGGGGGCGGAAAAACTGTTTTTT

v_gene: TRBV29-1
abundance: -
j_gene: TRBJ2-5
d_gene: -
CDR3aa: CSVDSGYGETQYF
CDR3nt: TGCAGCGTTGATAGTGGCTACGGAGAGACCCAGTACTTC

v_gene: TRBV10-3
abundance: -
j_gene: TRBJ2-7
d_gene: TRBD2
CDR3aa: CAIRSGGTTYEQYF
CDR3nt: TGTGCCATCAGGAGCGGGGGAACGACCTACGAGCAGTACTTC

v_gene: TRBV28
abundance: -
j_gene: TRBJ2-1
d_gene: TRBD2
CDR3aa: CASSSGLAGVAEQFF
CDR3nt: TGTGCCAGCAGTTCGGGACTAGCGGGAGTGGCTGAGCAGTTCTTC

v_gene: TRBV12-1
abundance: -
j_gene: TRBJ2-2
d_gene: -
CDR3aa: CASSFARPDQNTGELFF
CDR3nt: TGTGCCAGCAGCTTTGCTCGGCCAGACCAGAACACCGGGGAGCTGTTTTTT

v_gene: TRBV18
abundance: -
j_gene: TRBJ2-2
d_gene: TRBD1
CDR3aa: CASSLRTGSTGELFF
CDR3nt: TGTGCCAGCTCACTCCGGACAGGGTCGACCGGGGAGCTGTTTTTT

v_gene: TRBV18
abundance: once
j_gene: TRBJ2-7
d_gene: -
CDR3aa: CASSPLGLGLEQYF
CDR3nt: TGTGCCAGCTCACCCCTGGGGCTGGGTCTTGAGCAGTACTTC

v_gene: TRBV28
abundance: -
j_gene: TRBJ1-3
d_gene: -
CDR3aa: CASSWDLGSGNTIYF
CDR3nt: TGTGCCAGCAGTTGGGACTTGGGCTCTGGAAACACCATATATTTT

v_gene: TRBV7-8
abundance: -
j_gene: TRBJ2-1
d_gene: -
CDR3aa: CASRKSEKAYNEQFF
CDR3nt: TGTGCCAGCAGGAAGAGCGAGAAGGCCTACAATGAGCAGTTCTTC

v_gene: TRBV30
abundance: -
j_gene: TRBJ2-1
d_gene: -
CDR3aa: CAWSVWGHEQFF
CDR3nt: TGTGCCTGGAGTGTATGGGGGCATGAGCAGTTCTTC

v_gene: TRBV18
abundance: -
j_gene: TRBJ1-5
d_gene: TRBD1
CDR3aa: CASSPLSGTGSNQPQHF
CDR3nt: TGTGCCAGCTCACCACTTTCCGGGACAGGGAGCAATCAGCCCCAGCATTTT